This entry describes one TCR beta chain. The antigen remains undetermined. Of the isolated RNA, all was reverse transcribed, and so the sequenced material was expressed TCRB transcripts. The repertoire was sequenced with immunoSEQ multiplex PCR; TCRdb's copy has only in-frame clones and lacks some. Among over 120,000 clones listed, under 11% were seen once. This specimen comes from a study of beta chain features in type 1 diabetes. The ends were cut back, 4 bases at V and 0 bases at J, with 14 bases in the middle. The germline V gene has CDR1 SGHDT and CDR2 YYEEEE. This CDR3 region has 17 residues. Whole-study findings and limits: Shortening of TCRB CDR3s, moderate but significant, appeared in all four CD4+ subsets of Type 1 diabetes patients. VDJ junctions from patients with type 1 diabetes contained fewer insertions and more deletions. Sequencing used cDNA, and cells with high TCR expression could therefore be over-represented.

The sample was naive CD4+ T cells from blood. The clonotype comes from a man between 18 and 29 years old in good health. The chain has TRBV5-6 and TRBJ2-6; a weak D match, TRBD1 (6 bases). This CDR3 reads CASSAIYRASGANVLTF. The CDR3 DNA reads as TGTGCCAGCAGCGCCATCTACAGGGCCTCTGGGGCCAACGTCCTGACTTTC.